This TCR beta chain was captured by sequencing in a study of Ad26.COV2.S vaccination and SARS-CoV-2 variants. At the level of the study: Ad26.COV2.S, an intramuscular injection, was given once or twice 56 days apart.

Study-wide points: Recipients of either vaccine or placebo displayed similar breadth of non-spike TCRs. People given the vaccine had a wider spike-specific TCR breadth than placebo recipients did.

In the case of this clone: Its cognate antigen is unknown.

Only in-frame clones appear in the TCRdb table, and some are missing; sequencing was by immunoSEQ multiplex PCR. The sample gives about 680,000 clones, roughly 90% of which show up once; about 1.5% is in the top ten. Treatment: about 20 received Ad26.COV2.S at low or high dose, single or two shots; 5 received placebo; per-sample allocation not given. Sample collection was performed on day 63 after the first vaccine or placebo injection. The individual, an adult aged 18-55 years, was a donor in Boston. This CDR3 region has 12 residues. Germline lookup yields CDR1 LGHDT and CDR2 YNNKEL (reference sequence). V was shortened by 5 bases and J by 2 bases, with 6 bases between the two germline ends.

The chain uses TRBV3-1 (or the pseudogene TRBV3-2) and TRBJ2-5; D is unclear. The TCR was taken from a person between 18 and 59 years old who received the Ad26.COV2.S COVID-19 vaccine or a placebo. The sample in question was peripheral blood, obtained in a trial of Ad26.COV2.S vaccine versus placebo. The CDR3 reads CASSASQETQYF. The CDR3 region has the DNA TGTGCCAGCAGCGCCTCACAAGAGACCCAGTACTTC.